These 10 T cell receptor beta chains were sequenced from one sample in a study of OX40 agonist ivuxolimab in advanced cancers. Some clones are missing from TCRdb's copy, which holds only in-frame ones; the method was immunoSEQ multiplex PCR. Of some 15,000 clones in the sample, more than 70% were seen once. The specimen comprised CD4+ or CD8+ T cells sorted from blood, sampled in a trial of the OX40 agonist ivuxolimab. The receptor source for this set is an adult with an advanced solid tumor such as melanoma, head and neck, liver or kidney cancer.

As DNA, the CDR3 is TGTGCCAGTAGTAACTCAGGGGGTGGCGAGCAGTACTTC. Encoded protein: CASSNSGGGEQYF. This chain links TRBV19 with TRBJ2-7; TRBD1 matches 7 bases. The junction had 6 bases not matched to a gene; V was cut back by 4 bases and J by 6 bases. The CDR3 loop spans 13 amino acids. Germline V lookup: CDR1 LNHDA, CDR2 SQIVND (reference sequence).

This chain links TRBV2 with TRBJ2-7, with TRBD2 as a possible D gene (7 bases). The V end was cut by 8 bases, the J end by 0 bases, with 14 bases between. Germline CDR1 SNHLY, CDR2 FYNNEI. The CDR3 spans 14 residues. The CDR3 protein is CASEAGADSYEQYF. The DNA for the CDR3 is TGTGCCAGCGAGGCGGGGGCGGACTCCTACGAGCAGTACTTC.

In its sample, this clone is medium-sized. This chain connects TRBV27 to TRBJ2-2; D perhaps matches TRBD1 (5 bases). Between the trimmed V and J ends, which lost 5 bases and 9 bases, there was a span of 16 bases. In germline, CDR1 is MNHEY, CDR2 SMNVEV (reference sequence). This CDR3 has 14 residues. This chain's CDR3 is CASSTQALARELFF. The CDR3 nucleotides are TGTGCCAGCAGTACACAGGCTCTCGCCCGGGAGCTGTTTTTT.

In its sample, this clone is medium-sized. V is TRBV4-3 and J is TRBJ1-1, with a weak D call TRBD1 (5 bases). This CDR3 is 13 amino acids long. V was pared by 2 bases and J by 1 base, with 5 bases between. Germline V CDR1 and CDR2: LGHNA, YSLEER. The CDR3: CASSQTGNTEAFF. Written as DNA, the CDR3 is TGCGCCAGCAGCCAAACAGGGAACACTGAAGCTTTCTTT.

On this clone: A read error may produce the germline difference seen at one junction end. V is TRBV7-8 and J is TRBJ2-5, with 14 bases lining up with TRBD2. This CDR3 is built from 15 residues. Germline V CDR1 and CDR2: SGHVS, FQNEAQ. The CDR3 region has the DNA TGTGCCAGCAGCTTAGGGACTAGCGGGAGGAGCCCCGCAGACTTC. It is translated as CASSLGTSGRSPADF.

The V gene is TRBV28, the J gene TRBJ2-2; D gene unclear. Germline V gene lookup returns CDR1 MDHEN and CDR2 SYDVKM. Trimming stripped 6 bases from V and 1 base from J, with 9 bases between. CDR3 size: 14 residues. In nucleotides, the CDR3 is TGTGCCAGCAGCTTGACTCTGAACACCGGGGAGCTGTTTTTT. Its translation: CASSLTLNTGELFF.

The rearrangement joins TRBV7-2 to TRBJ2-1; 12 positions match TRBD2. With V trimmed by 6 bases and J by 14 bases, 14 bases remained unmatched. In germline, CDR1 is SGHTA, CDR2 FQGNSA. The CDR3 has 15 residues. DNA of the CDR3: TGTGCCAGCAGTCAAGACGGCCTAGCGGGAGGGTGGAAGTTCTTC. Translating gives CASSQDGLAGGWKFF.

CDR3 DNA sequence: TGTGCCAGCCTAAATCTCCCGGGACTGGGATTAGGGGAGCAGTACTTC. It specifies CASLNLPGLGLGEQYF. This chain uses TRBV5-8 with TRBJ2-7; the D gene is possibly TRBD2 (6 bases). This CDR3 contains 16 residues. Germline CDR1 SGHTS, CDR2 YDEGEE. Trimming removed 7 bases from V and 7 bases from J, with 27 bases in between.

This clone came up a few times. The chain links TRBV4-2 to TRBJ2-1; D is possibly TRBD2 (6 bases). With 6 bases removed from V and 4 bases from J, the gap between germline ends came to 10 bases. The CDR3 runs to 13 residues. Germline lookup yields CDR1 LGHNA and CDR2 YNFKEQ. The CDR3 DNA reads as TGTGCCAGCAGATCGGAGGGGTACAATGAGCAGTTCTTC. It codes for CASRSEGYNEQFF.

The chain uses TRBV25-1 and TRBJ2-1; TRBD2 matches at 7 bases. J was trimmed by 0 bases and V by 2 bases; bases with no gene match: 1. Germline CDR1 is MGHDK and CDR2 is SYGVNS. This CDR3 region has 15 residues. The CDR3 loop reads CASSERTSSYNEQFF. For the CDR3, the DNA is TGTGCCAGCAGTGAAAGGACTAGCTCCTACAATGAGCAGTTCTTC.